The present T cell receptor (beta chain) was sequenced within a study of blood T cell repertoires in COVID-19. CDR3 size: 12 residues. Germline V gene sequence: CDR1 LNHDA, CDR2 SQIVND (reference sequence). Trimming removed 1 base from V and 10 bases from J, with 10 bases in between. Per the original data handling: Estimated nucleated cell counts came from reference gene primer amplification. Libraries were prepared by immunoSEQ multiplex PCR; TCRdb keeps only in-frame clonotypes and omits some of them. The V and J calls and clone size were taken over from that table, and D and trimming were inferred from the DNA. In the table there are over 55,000 clones, about 80% of which are singletons.

The sequence derives from a woman aged 70-85 years with acute or convalescent COVID-19. This chain joins TRBV19 and TRBJ1-1; D is unclear. Material for sequencing was peripheral blood. CDR3 in amino acids: CASSIVTGGAFF. The CDR3 bases are TGTGCCAGTAGTATAGTGACGGGAGGAGCTTTCTTT. The variable domain in full, completed from reference TRBV19 and TRBJ1-1, reads DGGITQSPKYLFRKEGQNVTLSCEQNLNHDAMYWYRQDPGQGLRLIYYSQIVNDFQKGDIAEGYSVSREKKESFPLTVTSAQKNPTAFYLCASSIVTGGAFFGQGTRLTVV.